Presented here are 4 T cell receptor beta chains from one specimen sequenced in a study of shared T cell receptors in the human thymus. Clones were read by immunoSEQ multiplex PCR, and TCRdb kept only the in-frame ones, dropping some. The top ten hold just under 0.0095% of the sample, which has hundreds of thousands of clones, around 87% seen once. The same specimen was also included in a second study, on human thymus T cells.

The sample taken for sequencing was thymocytes. The source of these receptors is a boy in the first two years of life with a congenital heart defect.

The chain couples TRBV27 to TRBJ1-1; 8 positions match TRBD1. Germline V gene sequence: CDR1 MNHEY, CDR2 SMNVEV (reference sequence). CDR3 length equals 14 residues. V was clipped by 7 bases and J by 4 bases; unmatched bases: 8. Here the CDR3 DNA reads TGTGCCAGCACCAAGACAGGGGATGTCACTGAAGCTTTCTTT. Protein: CASTKTGDVTEAFF.

This sequence joins TRBV9 and TRBJ1-2; 8 positions match TRBD1. Germline V gives CDR1 SGDLS, CDR2 YYNGEE. The CDR3 length is 16 residues. The ends lost 3 bases at V and 6 bases at J; junction bases unmatched: 13. CDR3 coding DNA: TGTGCCAGCAGCGGACGAGGAGGACAGGGCACTCATGGCTACACCTTC. Its translation is CASSGRGGQGTHGYTF.

The rearrangement links TRBV6-1 to TRBJ2-7, with 7 bases aligning to TRBD1. V trimming: 10 bases; J trimming: 3 bases; junction bases outside the gene matches: 6. CDR3 length: 12 residues. CDR1 and CDR2 from the germline V gene are MNHNS and SASEGT. CDR3: CATTGELYEQYF. In nucleotides, the CDR3 is TGTGCCACAACAGGGGAGCTCTACGAGCAGTACTTC.

The genes are TRBV28 and TRBJ1-5; maybe TRBD1 (5 bases). Germline CDR1 reads MDHEN; CDR2 reads SYDVKM. CDR3 size: 17 residues. V was cut by 2 bases and J by 0 bases, with 14 bases left in between. CDR3 in DNA: TGTGCCAGCAGTTTACTGGGGGGAACAGATAGCAATCAGCCCCAGCATTTT. This translates into CASSLLGGTDSNQPQHF.